The source of this TCR beta chain is a study of post-analysis software for immune sequencing data. The study's findings and limits: When patients were compared with controls, 4 or 5 TRBV segments were more frequent, TRBV5-6, TRBV5-1 and TRBV20-1 among them.

A note on this clonotype: Its antigen is not identified.

The CDR3 spans 14 residues. The germline gives CDR1 SEHNR, CDR2 FQNEAQ (reference sequence). V was shortened by 4 bases and J by 8 bases, with 17 bases between the two germline ends. Unique molecular identifiers were built into the TCR beta cDNA libraries. The yield from around 1 to 10 million T cells was around 500,000 cDNA molecules in total. From the PCR reads, TCRdb called clonotypes with MiXCR, one entry per CDR3 protein. The table shows about 160,000 distinct CDR3 sequences, with roughly 34% occurring only once. The source material was blood, sampled after autologous hematopoietic stem cell transplantation. The chain recombines TRBV7-9 with TRBJ1-2; perhaps TRBD1 as D (5 bases). This clonotype was obtained from a girl between 5 and 17 years old with multiple sclerosis. Written as DNA, the CDR3 is TGTGCCAGCAGCTACGGGGCAGGTCAACGGGGCTACACCTTC. Translation: CASSYGAGQRGYTF.